A selection of T cell receptor beta chains follows, all from one sample in a study of blood T cells in healthy people across ages. Each CDR3 protein gets one entry after TCRdb re-called the 5' RACE reads with MiXCR. The data contain a few hundred thousand distinct CDR3 sequences, roughly a quarter of them singletons. Sample: blood. The source is a woman in her 70s in good health. Each CDR3 is given with its conserved first and last residue. The order of the fields is V gene, D gene, J gene, clone size, CDR3 DNA, CDR3 protein. The D gene is left open where the match is weak. Size is stated for part of the rows, as once, few or many counts, or as a class when the clone is expanded.

>TRBV27|NA|TRBJ2-7|few
TGTGCCAGCAGACCTACAGGCTCCGGCTACGAGCAGTACTTC
CASRPTGSGYEQYF
>TRBV28|NA|TRBJ2-1|few
TGTGCCAGCAGTTTCCGTTCCGCTGACAAAGGGTTCTTC
CASSFRSADKGFF
>TRBV12-3/TRBV12-4|TRBD1|TRBJ1-4|NA
TGTGCCAGCAGTCGGGACAGGGAAGGCGAAAAACTGTTTTTT
CASSRDREGEKLFF
>TRBV10-3|TRBD2|TRBJ2-5|NA
TGTGCCATCAGCACTAGCGTCCAAGAGACCCAGTACTTC
CAISTSVQETQYF
>TRBV4-1|NA|TRBJ2-7|few
TGCGCCAGCAGCCAAGATCGGGACAACTACGAGCAGTACTTC
CASSQDRDNYEQYF
>TRBV18|NA|TRBJ2-7|few
TGTGCCAGCTCACCAGCTGCGAACTACGAGCAGTACTTC
CASSPAANYEQYF
>TRBV12-3/TRBV12-4|TRBD1|TRBJ1-6|NA
TGTGCCAGCAGTCGGACAGGCTACAATTCACCCCTCCACTTT
CASSRTGYNSPLHF
>TRBV20-1|NA|TRBJ1-5|few
TGCAGTGCTGGTACAGGGTATGGGGATCAGCCCCAGCATTTT
CSAGTGYGDQPQHF
>TRBV9|TRBD1|TRBJ1-4|NA
TGTGCCAGCAGCGTCACAGGGGCGCCTAATGAAAAACTGTTTTTT
CASSVTGAPNEKLFF
>TRBV6-5|TRBD1|TRBJ2-5|NA
TGTGCCAGCAGTTACCTTCGCACAGGGGGCTTCCAAGAGACCCAGTACTTC
CASSYLRTGGFQETQYF
>TRBV10-3|TRBD1|TRBJ1-1|NA
TGTGGCATCCGGGAGGGACAGGCACTCCCTGAAGCTTTCTTT
CGIREGQALPEAFF
>TRBV5-1|TRBD1|TRBJ2-2|NA
TGCGCCAGCAGCTTGGAGGCAGGGGGCAAGACCGGGGAGCTGTTTTTT
CASSLEAGGKTGELFF
>TRBV29-1|NA|TRBJ2-7|few
TGCAGCGTTGAGCTGGGGTTCAACACCCTCTCCTACGAGCAGTACTTC
CSVELGFNTLSYEQYF
>TRBV20-1|NA|TRBJ2-2|few
TGCAGTGCTAAGGAGGGAGGCAACACCGGGGAGCTGTTTTTT
CSAKEGGNTGELFF
>TRBV28|NA|TRBJ2-5|many
TGTGCCAGCAGTTTTTTTCGGCTAGCGAGCCAAGAGACCCAGTACTTC
CASSFFRLASQETQYF
>TRBV28|TRBD1|TRBJ2-3|NA
TGTGCCAGCAGCCCAGGGGGTCTGGGTGTAAATACGCAGTATTTT
CASSPGGLGVNTQYF
>TRBV15|NA|TRBJ2-5|few
TGTGCCACCAGCAGAGATAATCGGGAGACCCAGTACTTC
CATSRDNRETQYF
>TRBV29-1|NA|TRBJ1-2|NA
TGCAGCGTTGAGGGGACTAGCGGTGTACGGGCTCAGGGCTACACCTTC
CSVEGTSGVRAQGYTF
>TRBV20-1|NA|TRBJ2-5|few
TGCAGTTCCAACCCCGGGTCGAGCGCAGAGACCCAGTACTTC
CSSNPGSSAETQYF
>TRBV7-9|TRBD2|TRBJ2-3|NA
TGTGCCAGCAGCCCGCTAGCGGGAGCTTCCGATACGCAGTATTTT
CASSPLAGASDTQYF
>TRBV29-1|NA|TRBJ2-7|few
TGCAGCGCTCTACAGATCGGTGAGTCCTACGAGCAGTACTTC
CSALQIGESYEQYF
>TRBV6-1|NA|TRBJ1-2|NA
TGTGCCAGCAGTGAAGGGTCGCAACTCAACTATGGCTACACCTTC
CASSEGSQLNYGYTF